This T cell receptor beta chain was recovered during a study of cytomegalovirus exposure and HLA in healthy donors. Study in general: There were 350 to 400 genotyped donors. Of these, about 81% fell in the genetic ancestry cluster associated with self-reported Caucasian donors. Findings of the study overall: In a later analysis, TCR beta V- and J-gene trimming showed a link to a missense DCLRE1C variant. It was in a later analysis that TCR association rates were seen to vary by HLA locus, highest for DRB1 and lowest for HLA-C.

Vbeta (60) and Jbeta (13) primers were used in the PCR. The method was immunoSEQ multiplex PCR; TCRdb's version includes in-frame clones alone and lacks a portion of them. The sample shows around 130,000 clones, 75% of them seen only once. Concerning this clone: Its specificity is unknown.

Germline V CDR1 and CDR2: MNHEY, SVGAGI. The V end was cut by 7 bases, the J end by 6 bases, with 21 bases between. The CDR3 consists of 15 residues. This chain connects TRBV6-5 to TRBJ1-1; D is perhaps TRBD1 (6 bases). Sequenced material: PBMCs. This clonotype was obtained from a woman in her forties in good health and CMV-seropositive. The DNA of the CDR3 is TGTGCCAGCACCGAACTCAAGGCGGGGGGCGCTGAAGCTTTCTTT. It specifies CASTELKAGGAEAFF.